The T cell receptor beta chain under discussion was sequenced for a study of control samples from healthy donors and cancer patients. V was clipped by 3 bases and J by 6 bases, with 5 bases between them. The CDR3 extends over 11 amino acids. Germline values: CDR1 MDHEN, CDR2 SYDVKM. Assay used: immunoSEQ multiplex PCR; TCRdb lists only in-frame clones, some missing. This table has about 410,000 clones, 80% to 95% appearing once. The sequencing sample was made of PBMCs. The chain employs TRBV28 and TRBJ1-1; D is unresolved. The sequence derives from a middle-aged man with head and neck cancer. As DNA, the CDR3 is TGTGCCAGCAGTTTGGGCCCTGAAGCTTTCTTT. Translated: CASSLGPEAFF.